These 9 T cell receptor beta chains were sequenced from one sample in a study of cytomegalovirus exposure and HLA in healthy donors. Sequenced by immunoSEQ multiplex PCR; TCRdb stores in-frame clones only, minus some. The table shows some 200,000 clones, with around nine tenths occurring only once. The sequenced sample consisted of PBMCs. Receptors were obtained from a man aged 25 to 45 in good health and CMV-seropositive.

The chain employs TRBV4-2 and TRBJ1-4; D is ambiguous. Trimming took off 4 bases at V and 8 bases at J, with 17 bases between the two ends. Germline V CDR1 and CDR2: LGHNA, YNFKEQ. The CDR3 is 15 residues long. In DNA, the CDR3 is TGTGCCAGCAGCCTTTCCACCCTAAAGGACGAAAAACTGTTTTTT. Amino acids: CASSLSTLKDEKLFF.

This clone came up a few times. The V and J genes are TRBV7-3 and TRBJ1-2; D may be TRBD1 (5 bases). The V and J ends lost 5 bases and 7 bases respectively, with 11 bases between them. CDR1 SGHTA and CDR2 FQGTGA come from the germline V gene. This CDR3 spans 12 amino acids. The CDR3 is CASSPGVGGYTF. DNA of the CDR3: TGTGCCAGCAGCCCGGGGGTGGGTGGCTACACCTTC.

The chain couples TRBV2 to TRBJ1-1; D not certain. Germline V lookup: CDR1 SNHLY, CDR2 FYNNEI. V was trimmed by 3 bases and J by 5 bases, leaving 10 bases between them. The CDR3 has 13 amino acids. The CDR3 is CASSEVWGTEAFF. The CDR3 DNA is TGTGCCAGCAGTGAGGTGTGGGGAACTGAAGCTTTCTTT.

The chain couples TRBV13 to TRBJ2-7; 11 bases are shared with TRBD1. Looked up from germline, CDR1 is PRHDT and CDR2 is FYEKMQ (reference sequence). V shed 0 bases, J shed 7 bases, and the junction held 5 bases outside the gene matches. The CDR3 runs 15 residues. The CDR3 loop is CASSLGDRGPGEQYF. The CDR3 nucleotides read TGTGCCAGCAGCTTAGGGGACAGGGGGCCGGGAGAGCAGTACTTC.

This chain links TRBV2 with TRBJ2-1; TRBD2 matches 7 bases. J lost 2 bases, V lost 3 bases, and 7 bases had no gene match. CDR1 is SNHLY, CDR2 FYNNEI, per germline. The CDR3 totals 16 residues. As DNA, the CDR3 is TGTGCCAGCAGTGATTCTGCGGGAGTGGCCTACAATGAGCAGTTCTTC. It is translated as CASSDSAGVAYNEQFF.

The chain joins TRBV11-2 to TRBJ2-5; a possible D gene is TRBD2 (5 bases). CDR3 length: 13 amino acids. From germline, CDR1 is SGHAT and CDR2 FQNNGV. V shed 3 bases and J shed 5 bases, with 10 bases lying between them. CDR3 coding DNA: TGTGCCAGCAGCTTTTCTAGAGGGGAGACCCAGTACTTC. This encodes CASSFSRGETQYF.

The chain employs TRBV11-2 and TRBJ1-2; 9 positions agree with TRBD1. The V segment lost 6 bases and the J segment 8 bases; nucleotides outside the gene matches: 7. Germline values: CDR1 SGHAT, CDR2 FQNNGV. The CDR3 extends over 13 amino acids. The DNA of the CDR3 is TGTGCCAGCAGTTCGGGACAGGGATGGGGCTACACCTTC. Protein: CASSSGQGWGYTF.

This clone was recorded once. This chain joins TRBV5-1 and TRBJ1-1, with 7 bases identical to TRBD1. CDR3 size: 15 residues. Germline V lookup: CDR1 SGHRS, CDR2 YFSETQ. Trimming at V came to 0 bases and at J to 2 bases, leaving 4 bases not matched to a gene. The CDR3 region is CASSLATGDNTEAFF. The CDR3 nucleotides read TGCGCCAGCAGCTTGGCAACAGGGGATAACACTGAAGCTTTCTTT.

Remarks on this clone: The same CDR3 also results from other DNA sequences found in this sample. The CDR3 region is CASSLQGAGNTIYF. CDR3 nucleotide sequence: TGTGCCAGCAGCCTACAGGGGGCTGGAAACACCATATATTTT. The gene calls are TRBV7-2 and TRBJ1-3, with 8 bases lining up with TRBD1. V lost 5 bases and J lost 2; bases outside the gene matches: 2. Germline values: CDR1 SGHTA, CDR2 FQGNSA. The CDR3 runs to 14 residues.